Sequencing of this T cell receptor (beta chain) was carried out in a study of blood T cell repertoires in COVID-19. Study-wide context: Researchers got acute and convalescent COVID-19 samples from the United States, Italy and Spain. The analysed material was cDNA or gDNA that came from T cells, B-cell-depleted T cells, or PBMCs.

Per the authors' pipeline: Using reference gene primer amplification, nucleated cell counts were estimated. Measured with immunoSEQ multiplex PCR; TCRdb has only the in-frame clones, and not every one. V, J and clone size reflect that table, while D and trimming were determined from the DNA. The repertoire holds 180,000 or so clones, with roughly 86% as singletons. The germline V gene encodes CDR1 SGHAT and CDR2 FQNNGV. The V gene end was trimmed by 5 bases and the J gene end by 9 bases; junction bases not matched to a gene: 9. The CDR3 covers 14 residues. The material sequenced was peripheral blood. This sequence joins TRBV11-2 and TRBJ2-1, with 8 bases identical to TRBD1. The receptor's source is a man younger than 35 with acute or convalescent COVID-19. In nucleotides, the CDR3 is TGTGCCAGCAGCACAAAACAGGGGGTGGGTGAGCAGTTCTTC. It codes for CASSTKQGVGEQFF.